This T cell receptor (beta chain) stems from a study of blood T cell repertoires in COVID-19. Authors' analysis steps: Amplification of reference gene primers provided the estimated nucleated cell counts. Clones were sequenced by immunoSEQ multiplex PCR, and TCRdb holds only the in-frame ones, with some missing. V and J calls and clone size are as listed in that table; D and trimming were resolved from the DNA. The table lists some 63,000 clones, roughly 85% of them singletons. As regards this clone: Other DNA sequences of this sample code for an identical CDR3.

Trimming removed 5 bases from V and 7 bases from J; junction bases left unmatched: 5. The CDR3 is made up of 13 amino acids. Germline V gene data show CDR1 as LNHDA and CDR2 as SQIVND (reference sequence). V gene TRBV19 combines with J gene TRBJ2-7, with 10 bases identical to TRBD1. This TCR was recovered from a human donor in a cohort sampled during active COVID-19. Sequencing input: peripheral blood. This CDR3 is CASSSTGGWEQYF. DNA for the CDR3: TGTGCCAGTAGTTCGACAGGGGGCTGGGAGCAGTACTTC.